This T cell receptor (beta chain) was observed in a study of T cell responses to AZD1222 COVID-19 vaccine (dated by TCRdb to the early 2020s). General notes on the study: TCR sequencing was performed for 230 to 250 trial participants, of whom about 200 were given two doses of AZD1222 and approximately 26 were given two doses of MenACWY control vaccine. Enrollment into the trials was organized by age into subgroups of 18-55, 56-69 and 70-plus years, and those subgroups contained around 150, 28 and 57 TCR-sequenced participants, respectively. Results the study describes overall, beyond this receptor: Only five to seven AZD1222 recipients were SARS-CoV-2 seropositive at baseline, limiting conclusions about previously exposed vaccinees. Spike-specific TCR breadth and depth rose significantly after two AZD1222 doses compared with day 0 and with MenACWY recipients. Because no day 14 peak-response samples were available, repertoires were characterized only after the peak T cell response. Participants were mostly white British and included more females than males, and it was suggested by the authors that clonal diversity may have been underestimated. The 56-69-year group was small, and its depth increase did not reach significance, likely because of low power. Reportedly, close to half of the unique spike-specific TCRs recognized epitopes lying outside the regions that are mutated in the B.1.351 and B.1.1.7 variants. Vaccine-associated CD4 TCRs spanned the whole spike protein, with dominant responses in regions 160-218 and 743-854.

For this clone: Its antigen specificity is not known. There are no base qualities to consult, and no much larger clone falls within one base.

Reading the label with the study, this specimen's time point is: about 28 days (+/-7) after the second vaccine dose. Because spike-specific TCR depth and breadth did not differ between the two schedules, AZD1222 recipients who got a second dose at roughly 4 weeks were pooled with those who got a second dose at roughly 12 weeks. Vaccinee samples were obtained from the UK trials COV001 and COV002, which included a single-blind randomized controlled phase 2/3 trial of AZD1222 (ChAdOx1 nCoV-19) in healthy adults. For TCRbeta chain sequencing, PBMC samples were collected from trial participants at day 0 and at day 28 after the second dose. The CDR3 regions of human TCRbeta chains were analyzed by immunosequencing. The source study handled its data this way. TCRs in the repertoires were compared against a reference library of SARS-CoV-2-specific TCRs that had been generated with the MIRA antigen-specificity platform. Breadth was defined as the fraction of unique TCRs that were SARS-CoV-2-associated. Depth was defined as the fraction of total T cells that were SARS-CoV-2-associated. Each spike-specific TCR was assigned to its reactive spike region and to a CD4 or CD8 class using the MIRA data. Log10-transformed breadth and depth values were compared by one-way ANOVA with Sidak's multiple comparisons tests. TCRdb's version of the immuneACCESS table is confined to in-frame rearrangements and falls short of the full clone set. An unresolved V gene accounts for under half of the shortfall where checked; the remainder is of unknown origin. V, J and clone size were drawn from that table, and D and trimming were deduced from the DNA. This sample gives under 150,000 clones in total; around 92% of them show up just once. Around 1.9% of the sample is held by the ten biggest clonotypes.

The material was peripheral blood, obtained 28 days after the second AZD1222 dose. The clonotype comes from an adult who received the AZD1222 COVID-19 vaccine.

The sequence in DNA is TGTGCCAGCTCACCTACCAGGGTGAGTTTGGGGGAAAAACTGTTTTTT. It translates as CASSPTRVSLGEKLFF. The chain is encoded by TRBV18 joined to TRBJ1-4; matching of 5 bases hints at TRBD1 as the D gene. Measured from the cysteine to the phenylalanine, the CDR3 is 16 residues long. Only the CDR3 DNA stays, 48 bases, in frame from base 1. V and J lose 3 bases and 8 bases, and a span of 19 bases separates them. CDR1 and CDR2, per the germline V gene, are KGHSH and LQKENI.